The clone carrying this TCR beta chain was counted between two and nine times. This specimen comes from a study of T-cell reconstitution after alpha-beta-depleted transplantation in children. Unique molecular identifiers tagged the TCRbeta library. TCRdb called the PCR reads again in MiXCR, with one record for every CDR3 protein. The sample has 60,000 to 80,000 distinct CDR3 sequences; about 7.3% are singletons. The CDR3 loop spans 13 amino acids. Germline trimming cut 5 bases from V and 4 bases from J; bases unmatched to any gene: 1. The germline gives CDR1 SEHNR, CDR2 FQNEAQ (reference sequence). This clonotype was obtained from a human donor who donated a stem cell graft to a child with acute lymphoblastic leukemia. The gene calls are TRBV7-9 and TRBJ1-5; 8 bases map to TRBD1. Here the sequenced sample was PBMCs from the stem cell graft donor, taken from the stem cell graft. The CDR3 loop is CASSRQGNQPQHF. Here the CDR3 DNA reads TGTGCCAGCAGCCGACAGGGGAATCAGCCCCAGCATTTT.